The clone carrying this TCR beta chain was seen only a few times. This sample was taken from a study of cytomegalovirus exposure and HLA in healthy donors. The V end lost 3 bases, the J end lost 8 bases, and 13 bases lay between the germline ends. Germline CDR1 MDHEN, CDR2 SYDVKM. The CDR3 extends over 13 amino acids. Researchers ran the PCR with 60 Vbeta and 13 Jbeta primers. The data were produced by immunoSEQ multiplex PCR, yet TCRdb's version contains in-frame clones alone and is incomplete. The sample consists of some 120,000 clones, approximately 78% of them appearing once. V gene TRBV28 combines with J gene TRBJ1-2; possibly TRBD1 for D (5 bases). The sample consisted of PBMCs. The origin of this receptor is a woman aged 40 to 49 in good health and CMV-seronegative. The chain's CDR3 is CASSFPSGGGYTF. Written as DNA, the CDR3 is TGTGCCAGCAGTTTTCCCTCCGGGGGGGGCTACACCTTC.